What follows are 14 T cell receptor beta chains derived from one specimen sequenced in a study of blood T cells in healthy people across ages. A J-beta primer mix and a sample-barcoded 5' primer were used in a second PCR of about 7 to 11 cycles. Each CDR3 protein gets one entry after TCRdb re-called the 5' RACE reads with MiXCR. The sample has over 1,200,000 distinct CDR3 sequences, almost 60% seen once. Sequencing was performed on blood. The receptors here all came from a man between 18 and 35 years old in good health.

Only a few counts were recorded for this clonotype. The rearrangement links TRBV20-1 to TRBJ1-4, with TRBD1 matching 7 bases. The CDR3 extends over 13 amino acids. Germline lookup yields CDR1 DFQATT and CDR2 SNEGSKA (reference sequence). Trimming cost V 2 bases and J 7 bases; bases outside gene matches: 4. The CDR3 DNA reads as TGCAGTGCTAGACAAGGGGGCAGTGAAAAACTGTTTTTT. Its translation: CSARQGGSEKLFF.

Here the CDR3 reads CASSQETGSEKLFF. The DNA for the CDR3 is TGTGCCAGCAGCCAAGAGACAGGGAGTGAAAAACTGTTTTTT. V and J are TRBV4-2 and TRBJ1-4; TRBD1 matches at 7 bases. Germline V gene sequence: CDR1 LGHNA, CDR2 YNFKEQ. V was clipped by 0 bases and J by 7 bases; unmatched bases: 2. The CDR3 runs 14 residues.

The chain joins TRBV20-1 to TRBJ1-1, with 7 nucleotides matching TRBD1. This CDR3 is 14 amino acids long. V dropped 7 bases and J dropped 2; count of bases not matched to a gene: 10. CDR1 is DFQATT and CDR2 is SNEGSKA in the germline V gene (reference sequence). The CDR3 DNA follows: TGCAGTGGCTCACCGGGACAGACAAACACTGAAGCTTTCTTT. Translated, it gives CSGSPGQTNTEAFF.

The rearrangement joins TRBV18 to TRBJ1-5; D not certain. The V and J ends lost 3 bases and 0 bases respectively, with 9 bases between them. The CDR3 is 15 amino acids. The germline V gene has CDR1 KGHSH and CDR2 LQKENI. The CDR3 DNA is TGTGCCAGCTCACCGTCAAAGAATAGCAATCAGCCCCAGCATTTT. It encodes CASSPSKNSNQPQHF. The variable domain in full, completed from reference TRBV18 and TRBJ1-5, reads NAGVMQNPRHLVRRRGQEARLRCSPMKGHSHVYWYRQLPEEGLKFMVYLQKENIIDESGMPKERFSAEFPKEGPSILRIQQVVRGDSAAYFCASSPSKNSNQPQHFGDGTRLSIL.

The chain joins TRBV7-8 to TRBJ1-2; 8 bases are a match to TRBD1. This CDR3 is 15 amino acids long. The germline V gene has CDR1 SGHVS and CDR2 FQNEAQ. With 5 bases clipped from V and 4 bases from J, the junction kept 9 bases outside the gene matches. The CDR3 region is CASSAQTGAGYGYTF. The CDR3 DNA follows: TGTGCCAGCAGCGCCCAGACAGGGGCAGGCTATGGCTACACCTTC.

V is TRBV4-2 and J is TRBJ2-3; the D gene is possibly TRBD1 (6 bases). CDR3 length: 18 amino acids. Trimming pared 0 bases from V and 3 bases from J, leaving 19 bases between. The germline V gene has CDR1 LGHNA and CDR2 YNFKEQ. The CDR3 protein is CASSQDLGGGMETDTQYF. CDR3 nucleotides: TGTGCCAGCAGCCAAGATCTAGGGGGTGGGATGGAAACAGATACGCAGTATTTT.

The chain is built from TRBV6-5 and TRBJ2-1, with TRBD2 matching 7 bases. The length of the CDR3 is 14 residues. Germline assignment: CDR1 MNHEY and CDR2 SVGAGI. With V trimmed by 2 bases and J by 6 bases, 4 bases remained unmatched. CDR3 sequence (DNA): TGTGCCAGCAGTTACGGAGCGGGACCCAATGAGCAGTTCTTC. It codes for CASSYGAGPNEQFF.

Worth noting for this clonotype: Compared with germline, one end of the junction differs, possibly owing to a read error. The gene calls are TRBV20-1 and TRBJ2-3; 9 nucleotides match TRBD1. The CDR3 consists of 14 residues. Germline values: CDR1 DFQATT, CDR2 SNEGSKA (reference sequence). CDR3 DNA: TGCAGTGCTAGAGACACAGGGGGCACAGGTACGCAGTATTTT. Protein: CSARDTGGTGTQYF.

The chain is built from TRBV6-6 and TRBJ2-4; a possible D gene is TRBD1 (6 bases). V lost 6 bases to trimming and J lost 6 bases, with 12 bases between them. Germline V gene lookup returns CDR1 MNHNY and CDR2 SVGAGI (reference sequence). The CDR3 loop spans 13 amino acids. Here the CDR3 reads CASSWTARNIQYF. The CDR3 DNA reads TGTGCCAGCAGCTGGACAGCGAGAAACATTCAGTACTTC.

The genes are TRBV7-8 and TRBJ1-1; TRBD1 matches 7 bases. Trimming took 7 bases from V and 6 from J; bases not matched to a gene: 8. The CDR3 runs 13 residues. Looked up from germline, CDR1 is SGHVS and CDR2 is FQNEAQ. In DNA, the CDR3 is TGTGCCAGCAACTCCGGGGGGACAGCTGAAGCTTTCTTT. As protein: CASNSGGTAEAFF.

The chain employs TRBV20-1 and TRBJ2-5, with TRBD2 matching over 10 bases. CDR1 is DFQATT, CDR2 SNEGSKA, per germline (reference sequence). This CDR3 contains 15 residues. V lost 0 bases and J lost 8; bases outside the gene matches: 9. CDR3 nucleotides: TGCAGTGCTAGAGATGGAGGACTAGCGGCGAAAACCCAGTACTTC. It yields the protein CSARDGGLAAKTQYF.

The V and J genes are TRBV10-3 and TRBJ2-7; unclear D gene. Trimming shortened V by 7 bases and J by 7 bases, and 11 bases separated the two germline ends. This CDR3 contains 11 residues. Germline lookup yields CDR1 ENHRY and CDR2 SYGVKD. Here the CDR3 reads CAITDSWEQYF. As DNA, the CDR3 is TGTGCCATCACAGACTCCTGGGAGCAGTACTTC.

The gene calls are TRBV12-3 or TRBV12-4 and TRBJ2-3; the match to TRBD2 covers 11 bases. The V segment lost 7 bases and the J segment 5 bases; nucleotides outside the gene matches: 11. The CDR3 loop spans 16 amino acids. CDR3 residues: CASNHQLAGAEDTQYF. In DNA, the CDR3 is TGTGCCAGCAACCACCAACTAGCGGGAGCAGAAGATACGCAGTATTTT.

J is TRBJ2-5 and V is TRBV5-1; D possibly corresponds to TRBD1 (6 bases). The germline V gene has CDR1 SGHRS and CDR2 YFSETQ. CDR3 length equals 13 residues. With 4 bases removed from V and 5 bases from J, the gap between germline ends came to 12 bases. The CDR3 region is CASSRSGEETQYF. Here the CDR3 DNA reads TGCGCCAGCAGCCGTTCAGGGGAGGAGACCCAGTACTTC.